Listed below are T cell receptor beta chains from one sample, sequenced in a study of response to subunit inactivated influenza vaccine. TCRdb reprocessed the RT-PCR reads via MiXCR and lists one record per CDR3 protein. The table shows about 570,000 distinct CDR3 sequences, with 11% occurring only once. The data also belong to a second study, concerning T cells expressing NK-cell markers.

This specimen consisted of PBMCs from blood, obtained on the day of vaccination. Receptors were obtained from a man in his forties or fifties who received an inactivated influenza vaccine. Each CDR3 is given with its conserved first and last residue. Each record gives: J gene, V gene, clone size, D gene, CDR3 DNA, CDR3 protein. A D gene is named only where the DNA matches it firmly. A row's size may be missing; if present it is once, few, many or a size class.

J gene: TRBJ1-4
V gene: TRBV18
clone size: few
D gene: TRBD1
CDR3 DNA: TGTGCCAGCTCACGCCGGGACAGTTATGAAAAACTGTTTTTT
CDR3 protein: CASSRRDSYEKLFF

J gene: TRBJ2-7
V gene: TRBV20-1
clone size: -
D gene: -
CDR3 DNA: TGCAGTGCTAAAAGTGTGCAGCGAAGCTCCTACGAGCAGTACTTC
CDR3 protein: CSAKSVQRSSYEQYF

J gene: TRBJ2-1
V gene: TRBV4-2
clone size: -
D gene: TRBD2
CDR3 DNA: TGTGCCAGCACCCCCCATGATTCGGGAGGGCCCTCTGCTGAGCAGTTCTTC
CDR3 protein: CASTPHDSGGPSAEQFF

J gene: TRBJ1-1
V gene: TRBV7-9
clone size: many
D gene: TRBD1
CDR3 DNA: TGTGCCAGCAGCTCAGGGACAGCTTTGAACACTGAAGCTTTCTTT
CDR3 protein: CASSSGTALNTEAFF

J gene: TRBJ2-2
V gene: TRBV28
clone size: -
D gene: -
CDR3 DNA: TGTGCCAGCATGAGGCCGGGAGCGGGCACCGGGGAGCTGTTTTTT
CDR3 protein: CASMRPGAGTGELFF

J gene: TRBJ2-7
V gene: TRBV20-1
clone size: few
D gene: -
CDR3 DNA: TGCAGTGCTAGCAGGGAGGACGAGCAGTACTTC
CDR3 protein: CSASREDEQYF

J gene: TRBJ2-7
V gene: TRBV6-1
clone size: -
D gene: TRBD2
CDR3 DNA: TGTGCCAGCAGTAGGGGACTAGCGGGGGCGGGGTACGAGCAGTACTTC
CDR3 protein: CASSRGLAGAGYEQYF

J gene: TRBJ2-4
V gene: TRBV28
clone size: many
D gene: -
CDR3 DNA: TGTGCCAGCAGAACAGGGTTTGGAAGAAACATTCAGTACTTC
CDR3 protein: CASRTGFGRNIQYF

J gene: TRBJ1-1
V gene: TRBV2
clone size: -
D gene: -
CDR3 DNA: TGTGCCAGCAGTGTCGGAAGTCCCGGCACTGAAGCTTTCTTT
CDR3 protein: CASSVGSPGTEAFF

J gene: TRBJ2-2
V gene: TRBV12-3/TRBV12-4
clone size: -
D gene: TRBD1
CDR3 DNA: TGTGCCAGCAGATCGACAGGGTCGGGCGGGGAGCTGTTTTTT
CDR3 protein: CASRSTGSGGELFF